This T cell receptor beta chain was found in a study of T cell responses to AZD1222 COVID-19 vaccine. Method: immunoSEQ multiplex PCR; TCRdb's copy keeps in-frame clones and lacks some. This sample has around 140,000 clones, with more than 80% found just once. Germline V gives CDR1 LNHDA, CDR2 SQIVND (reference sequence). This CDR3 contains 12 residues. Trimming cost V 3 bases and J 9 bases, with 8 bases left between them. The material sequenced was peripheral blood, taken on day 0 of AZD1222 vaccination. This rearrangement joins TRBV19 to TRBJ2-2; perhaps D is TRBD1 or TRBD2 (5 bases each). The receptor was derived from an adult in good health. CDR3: CASSIRGRELFF. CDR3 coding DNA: TGTGCCAGTAGTATCCGGGGCCGGGAGCTGTTTTTT.